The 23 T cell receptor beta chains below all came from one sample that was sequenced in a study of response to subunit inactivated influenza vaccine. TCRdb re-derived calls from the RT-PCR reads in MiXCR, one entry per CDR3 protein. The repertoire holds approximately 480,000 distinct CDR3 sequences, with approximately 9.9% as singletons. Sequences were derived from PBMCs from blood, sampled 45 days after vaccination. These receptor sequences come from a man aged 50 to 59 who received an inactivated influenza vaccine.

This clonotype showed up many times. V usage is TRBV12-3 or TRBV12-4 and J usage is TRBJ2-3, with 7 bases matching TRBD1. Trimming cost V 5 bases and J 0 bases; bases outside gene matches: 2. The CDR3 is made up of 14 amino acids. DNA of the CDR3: TGTGCCAGCAGTCCGACAGGGAGCACAGATACGCAGTATTTT. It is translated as CASSPTGSTDTQYF.

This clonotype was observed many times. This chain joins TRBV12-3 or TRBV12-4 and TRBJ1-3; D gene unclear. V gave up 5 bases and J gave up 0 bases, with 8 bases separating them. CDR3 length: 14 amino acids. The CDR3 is CASSPKHSGNTIYF. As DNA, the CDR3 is TGTGCCAGCAGTCCAAAGCACTCTGGAAACACCATATATTTT.

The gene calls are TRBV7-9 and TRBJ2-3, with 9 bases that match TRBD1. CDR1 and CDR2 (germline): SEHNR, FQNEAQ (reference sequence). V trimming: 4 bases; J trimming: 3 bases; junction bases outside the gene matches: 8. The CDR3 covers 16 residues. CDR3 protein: CASSSGTGLATDTQYF. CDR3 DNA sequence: TGTGCCAGCAGCTCGGGGACAGGGTTGGCAACAGATACGCAGTATTTT.

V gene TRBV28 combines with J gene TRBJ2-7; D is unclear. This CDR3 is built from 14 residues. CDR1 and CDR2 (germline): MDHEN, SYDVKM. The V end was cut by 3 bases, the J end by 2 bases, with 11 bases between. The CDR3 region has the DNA TGTGCCAGCAGTTTCCCCGGCAGCCCCTACGAGCAGTACTTC. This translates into CASSFPGSPYEQYF. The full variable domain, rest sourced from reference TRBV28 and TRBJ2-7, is DVKVTQSSRYLVKRTGEKVFLECVQDMDHENMFWYRQDPGLGLRLIYFSYDVKMKEKGDIPEGYSVSREKKERFSLILESASTNQTSMYLCASSFPGSPYEQYFGPGTRLTVT.

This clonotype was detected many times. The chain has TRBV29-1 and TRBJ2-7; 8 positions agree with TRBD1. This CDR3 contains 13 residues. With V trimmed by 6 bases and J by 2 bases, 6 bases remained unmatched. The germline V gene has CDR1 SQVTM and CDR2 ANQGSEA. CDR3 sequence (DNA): TGCAGCGTCTCCGGGACAGGAACCTACGAGCAGTACTTC. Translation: CSVSGTGTYEQYF.

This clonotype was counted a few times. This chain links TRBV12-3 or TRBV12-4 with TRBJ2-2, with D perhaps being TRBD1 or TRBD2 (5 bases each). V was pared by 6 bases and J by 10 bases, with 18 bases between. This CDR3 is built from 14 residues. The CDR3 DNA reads TGTGCCAGCAGCGCCGGGACGGCAAACGTGGAGCTGTTTTTT. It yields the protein CASSAGTANVELFF.

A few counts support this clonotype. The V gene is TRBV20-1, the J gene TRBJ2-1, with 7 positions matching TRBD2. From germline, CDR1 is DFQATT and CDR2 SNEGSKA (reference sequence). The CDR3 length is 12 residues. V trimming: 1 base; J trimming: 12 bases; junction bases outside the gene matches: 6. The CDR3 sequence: CSARVGLEWQFF. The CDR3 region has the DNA TGCAGTGCTAGAGTCGGACTAGAGTGGCAGTTCTTC.

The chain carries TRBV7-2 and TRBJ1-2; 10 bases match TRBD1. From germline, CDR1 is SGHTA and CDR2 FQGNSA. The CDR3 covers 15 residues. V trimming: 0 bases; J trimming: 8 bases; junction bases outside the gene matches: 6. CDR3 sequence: CASSLAQGQGEGYTF. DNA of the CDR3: TGTGCCAGCAGCTTAGCGCAAGGACAGGGGGAAGGCTACACCTTC. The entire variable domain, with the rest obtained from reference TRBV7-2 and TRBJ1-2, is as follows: GAGVSQSPSNKVTEKGKDVELRCDPISGHTALYWYRQSLGQGLEFLIYFQGNSAPDKSGLPSDRFSAERTGGSVSTLTIQRTQQEDSAVYLCASSLAQGQGEGYTFGSGTRLTVV.

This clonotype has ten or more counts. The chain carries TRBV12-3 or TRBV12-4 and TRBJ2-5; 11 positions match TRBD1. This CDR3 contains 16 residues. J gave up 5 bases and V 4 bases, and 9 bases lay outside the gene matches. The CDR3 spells CASSSPRTGGLETQYF. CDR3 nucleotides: TGTGCCAGCAGTTCACCAAGGACAGGGGGCCTGGAGACCCAGTACTTC.

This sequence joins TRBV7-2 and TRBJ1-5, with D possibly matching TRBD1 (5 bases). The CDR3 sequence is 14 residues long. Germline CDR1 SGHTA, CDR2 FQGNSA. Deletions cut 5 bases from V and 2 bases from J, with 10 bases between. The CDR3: CASSPWDGNQPQHF. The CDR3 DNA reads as TGTGCCAGCAGCCCTTGGGACGGCAATCAGCCCCAGCATTTT. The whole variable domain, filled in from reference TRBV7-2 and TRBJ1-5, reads GAGVSQSPSNKVTEKGKDVELRCDPISGHTALYWYRQSLGQGLEFLIYFQGNSAPDKSGLPSDRFSAERTGGSVSTLTIQRTQQEDSAVYLCASSPWDGNQPQHFGDGTRLSIL.

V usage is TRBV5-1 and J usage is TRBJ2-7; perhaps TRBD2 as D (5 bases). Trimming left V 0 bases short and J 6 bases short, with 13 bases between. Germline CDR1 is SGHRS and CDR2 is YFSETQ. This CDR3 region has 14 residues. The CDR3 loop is CASSLDPGRGEQYF. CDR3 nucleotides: TGCGCCAGCAGCTTGGATCCAGGCCGGGGCGAGCAGTACTTC.

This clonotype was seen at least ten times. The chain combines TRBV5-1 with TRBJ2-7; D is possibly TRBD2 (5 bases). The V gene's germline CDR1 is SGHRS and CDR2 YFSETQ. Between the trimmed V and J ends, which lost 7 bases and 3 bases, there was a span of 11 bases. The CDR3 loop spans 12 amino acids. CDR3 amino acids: CASAGQNYEQYF. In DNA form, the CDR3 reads TGCGCCAGCGCGGGCCAAAACTACGAGCAGTACTTC.

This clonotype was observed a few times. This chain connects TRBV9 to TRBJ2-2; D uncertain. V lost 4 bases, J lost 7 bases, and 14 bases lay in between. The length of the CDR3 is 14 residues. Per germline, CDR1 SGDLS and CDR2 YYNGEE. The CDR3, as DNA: TGTGCCAGCAGCCCGGGCGGCGAATACGGGGAGCTGTTTTTT. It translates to CASSPGGEYGELFF. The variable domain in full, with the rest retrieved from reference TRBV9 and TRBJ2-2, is DSGVTQTPKHLITATGQRVTLRCSPRSGDLSVYWYQQSLDQGLQFLIQYYNGEERAKGNILERFSAQQFPDLHSELNLSSLELGDSALYFCASSPGGEYGELFFGEGSRLTVL.

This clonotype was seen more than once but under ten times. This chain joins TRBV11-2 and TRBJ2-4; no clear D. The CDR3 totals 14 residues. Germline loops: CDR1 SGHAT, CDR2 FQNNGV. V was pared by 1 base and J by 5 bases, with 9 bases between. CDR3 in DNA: TGTGCCAGCAGCTTAGTTACAGCTCAAAACATTCAGTACTTC. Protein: CASSLVTAQNIQYF.

CDR3 sequence: CASSLFTSGYSTDTQYF. Written as DNA, the CDR3 is TGTGCCAGCAGCCTATTTACTAGCGGGTATAGCACAGATACGCAGTATTTT. This chain joins TRBV7-3 and TRBJ2-3; 9 bases are a match to TRBD2. Germline-derived CDR1 and CDR2 are SGHTA and FQGTGA. This CDR3 region has 17 residues. Unmatched junction bases numbered 9, after V lost 5 bases and J lost 0 bases.

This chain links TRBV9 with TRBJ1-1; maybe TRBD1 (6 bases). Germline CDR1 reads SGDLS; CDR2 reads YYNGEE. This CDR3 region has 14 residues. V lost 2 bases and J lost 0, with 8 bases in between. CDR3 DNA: TGTGCCAGCAGCGTGGGACAAGTGAACACTGAAGCTTTCTTT. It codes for CASSVGQVNTEAFF.

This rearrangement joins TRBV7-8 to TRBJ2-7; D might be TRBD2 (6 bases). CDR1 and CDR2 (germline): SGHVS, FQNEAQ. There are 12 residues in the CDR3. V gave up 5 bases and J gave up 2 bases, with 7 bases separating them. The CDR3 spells CASSAGTYEQYF. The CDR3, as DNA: TGTGCCAGCAGCGCGGGGACCTACGAGCAGTACTTC.

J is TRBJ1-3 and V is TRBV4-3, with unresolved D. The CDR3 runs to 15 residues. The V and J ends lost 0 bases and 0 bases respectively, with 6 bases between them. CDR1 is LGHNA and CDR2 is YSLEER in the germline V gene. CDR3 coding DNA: TGCGCCAGCAGCCAAGACAGGATCTCTGGAAACACCATATATTTT. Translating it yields CASSQDRISGNTIYF.

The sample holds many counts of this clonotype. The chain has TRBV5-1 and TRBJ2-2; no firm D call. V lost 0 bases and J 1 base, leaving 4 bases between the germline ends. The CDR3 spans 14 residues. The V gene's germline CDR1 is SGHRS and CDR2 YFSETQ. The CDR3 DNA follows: TGCGCCAGCAGCTTGGAGGGGAACACCGGGGAGCTGTTTTTT. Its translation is CASSLEGNTGELFF.

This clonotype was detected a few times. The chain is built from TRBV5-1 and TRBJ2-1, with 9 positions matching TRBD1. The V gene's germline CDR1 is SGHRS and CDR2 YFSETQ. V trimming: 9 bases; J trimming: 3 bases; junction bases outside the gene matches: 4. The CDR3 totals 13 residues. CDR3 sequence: CATRDRDYNEQFF. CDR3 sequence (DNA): TGCGCCACCAGGGACAGGGACTACAATGAGCAGTTCTTC.

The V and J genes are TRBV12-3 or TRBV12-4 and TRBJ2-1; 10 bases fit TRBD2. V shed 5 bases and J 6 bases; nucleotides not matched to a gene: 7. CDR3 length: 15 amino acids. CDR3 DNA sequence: TGTGCCAGCAGTCAACTAGCGGGACGCCTCAATGAGCAGTTCTTC. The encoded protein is CASSQLAGRLNEQFF.

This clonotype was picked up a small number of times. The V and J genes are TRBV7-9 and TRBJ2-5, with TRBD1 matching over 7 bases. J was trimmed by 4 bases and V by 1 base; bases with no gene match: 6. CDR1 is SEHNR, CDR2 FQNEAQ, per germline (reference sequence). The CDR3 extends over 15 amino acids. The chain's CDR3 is CASSLEPGGRETQYF. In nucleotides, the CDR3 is TGTGCCAGCAGCTTAGAACCAGGGGGTCGAGAGACCCAGTACTTC.

In DNA, the CDR3 is TGTGCCACCAGTGACACGGGACTAGCGGGGTCAGATACGCAGTATTTT. It translates to CATSDTGLAGSDTQYF. This chain uses TRBV24-1 with TRBJ2-3, with 13 bases aligning to TRBD2. The germline gives CDR1 KGHDR, CDR2 SFDVKD. Unmatched junction bases numbered 4, after V lost 4 bases and J lost 4 bases. The CDR3 length is 16 residues.